A single sample is the source of the 26 T cell receptor beta chains below, sequenced in a study of CD8 T cells in Susac syndrome. The RNA, roughly 0.45 to 1 ug, was put through reverse transcription using random hexamers. From the immunoSEQ multiplex PCR reads, TCRdb called clonotypes with MiXCR, one entry per CDR3 protein. The data hold 140,000 to 150,000 distinct CDR3 sequences, with approximately 95% observed a single time. Sequencing was done on a sample of CD4+ T cells from PBMCs. Receptors were obtained from a human donor with multiple sclerosis.

This chain connects TRBV29-1 to TRBJ2-1, with D hard to call. V gave up 6 bases and J gave up 0 bases, with 15 bases separating them. Germline V gene data show CDR1 as SQVTM and CDR2 as ANQGSEA. The CDR3 extends over 15 amino acids. CDR3 region: CSVPKVRSSYNEQFF. In DNA, the CDR3 is TGCAGCGTACCCAAAGTGAGGAGCTCCTACAATGAGCAGTTCTTC.

The chain has TRBV9 and TRBJ2-1, with 7 nucleotides matching TRBD2. The CDR3 consists of 16 residues. Germline V lookup: CDR1 SGDLS, CDR2 YYNGEE. V shed 2 bases, J shed 9 bases, and the junction held 14 bases outside the gene matches. CDR3 in DNA: TGTGCCAGCAGCGTCGACGGGACTATGGCCACCAGTGAGCAGTTCTTC. It yields the protein CASSVDGTMATSEQFF.

The chain uses TRBV5-1 and TRBJ2-7, with 7 bases matching TRBD2. The CDR3 loop spans 15 amino acids. CDR1 SGHRS and CDR2 YFSETQ come from the germline V gene. V was clipped by 0 bases and J by 1 base; unmatched bases: 4. In DNA form, the CDR3 reads TGCGCCAGCAGCTTGGTTCCTAGCGGATCCTACGAGCAGTACTTC. Protein sequence: CASSLVPSGSYEQYF.

The V call is TRBV30, the J call TRBJ2-2; D remains unclear. V shed 4 bases and J shed 0 bases, with 6 bases lying between them. The CDR3 is 13 amino acids. The germline V gene encodes CDR1 GTSNPN and CDR2 SVGIG (reference sequence). In DNA form, the CDR3 reads TGTGCCTGGACCGCGACGAACACCGGGGAGCTGTTTTTT. Its protein is CAWTATNTGELFF.

This rearrangement joins TRBV6-5 to TRBJ1-1; TRBD1 matches 11 bases. Per the germline V gene, CDR1 is MNHEY and CDR2 is SVGAGI. The CDR3 has 15 residues. Trimming removed 5 bases from V and 3 bases from J; junction bases left unmatched: 5. CDR3 DNA sequence: TGTGCCAGCAGTAACCGGGACAGGGGGTACACTGAAGCTTTCTTT. Its translation is CASSNRDRGYTEAFF.

In DNA, the CDR3 is TGCGCCAGCAGCCCCAGGAGGAGGGGAAGTCTAGGTGGGGCCAACGTCCTGACTTTC. Translating it yields CASSPRRRGSLGGANVLTF. This chain links TRBV5-1 with TRBJ2-6; D might be TRBD2 (6 bases). The germline V gene encodes CDR1 SGHRS and CDR2 YFSETQ. The CDR3 is 19 residues long. Trimming cost V 4 bases and J 3 bases, with 23 bases left between them.

J is TRBJ1-2 and V is TRBV20-1; maybe TRBD1 (5 bases). Germline V lookup: CDR1 DFQATT, CDR2 SNEGSKA (reference sequence). V was shortened by 3 bases and J by 5 bases, with 16 bases between the two germline ends. The CDR3 has 14 residues. CDR3 protein: CSARALRALYGYTF. CDR3 coding DNA: TGCAGTGCTAGGGCCCTCAGGGCACTTTATGGCTACACCTTC.

This rearrangement joins TRBV19 to TRBJ1-2; a possible D gene is TRBD1 (5 bases). Trimming shortened V by 6 bases and J by 2 bases, and 10 bases separated the two germline ends. The CDR3 loop spans 13 amino acids. Germline V CDR1 and CDR2: LNHDA, SQIVND (reference sequence). CDR3 region: CASRPRDNYGYTF. In DNA form, the CDR3 reads TGTGCCAGTAGACCCCGGGACAACTATGGCTACACCTTC.

The chain uses TRBV20-1 and TRBJ2-3, with D perhaps matching TRBD2 (6 bases). CDR1 is DFQATT and CDR2 is SNEGSKA in the germline V gene (reference sequence). The germline V and J ends were trimmed by 0 bases and 8 bases, with 15 bases remaining between them. This CDR3 has 14 residues. CDR3 sequence: CSARDVRGLATQYF. CDR3 bases: TGCAGTGCTAGAGATGTTCGGGGGTTGGCTACGCAGTATTTT.

For this clonotype: A much more abundant neighbour one base away suggests this may be a read error. This chain connects TRBV12-3 or TRBV12-4 to TRBJ2-5; D is unclear. This CDR3 comprises 11 residues. V shed 2 bases and J shed 4 bases, with 2 bases lying between them. CDR3 region: CASSLIETQYF. DNA for the CDR3: TGTGCCAGCAGTTTAATAGAGACCCAGTACTTC.

The rearrangement joins TRBV6-1 to TRBJ1-2; the match to TRBD1 covers 7 bases. The CDR3 runs 12 residues. Losses at the gene ends were 6 bases for V and 4 bases for J; bases not matched to a gene: 2. Germline V gene sequence: CDR1 MNHNS, CDR2 SASEGT. The CDR3 reads CASRTGTYGYTF. CDR3 bases: TGTGCCAGCAGGACAGGGACCTATGGCTACACCTTC.

The chain has TRBV19 and TRBJ1-2, with 8 bases fitting TRBD1. The length of the CDR3 is 14 residues. V trimming: 5 bases; J trimming: 1 base; junction bases outside the gene matches: 3. Germline lookup yields CDR1 LNHDA and CDR2 SQIVND (reference sequence). The chain's CDR3 is CASSSTGGNYGYTF. CDR3 nucleotides: TGTGCCAGTAGTTCTACAGGGGGTAACTATGGCTACACCTTC.

The genes are TRBV29-1 and TRBJ1-3; D gene ambiguous. From germline, CDR1 is SQVTM and CDR2 ANQGSEA. V shed 0 bases and J shed 14 bases, with 11 bases lying between them. This CDR3 contains 11 residues. DNA of the CDR3: TGCAGCGTTGAAGATCGAGTGGGTTTATATTTT. Protein sequence: CSVEDRVGLYF.

This rearrangement joins TRBV6-1 to TRBJ2-1; 12 nucleotides align to TRBD2. J lost 8 bases, V lost 6 bases, and 11 bases had no gene match. CDR1 is MNHNS and CDR2 is SASEGT in the germline V gene. The CDR3 length is 16 residues. In nucleotides, the CDR3 is TGTGCCAGCAGGGCCTTGACTAGCGGGAGAACCGATGAGCAGTTCTTC. This codes for CASRALTSGRTDEQFF.

The gene calls are TRBV20-1 and TRBJ2-3, with D perhaps TRBD2 (5 bases). Trimming removed 7 bases at V and 1 base at J, with 21 bases between. CDR3 length: 16 amino acids. CDR1 and CDR2 from the germline V gene are DFQATT and SNEGSKA (reference sequence). CDR3 residues: CSGLGATSIRTDTQYF. In nucleotides, the CDR3 is TGCAGTGGTTTGGGAGCCACCTCTATTCGCACAGATACGCAGTATTTT.

This chain links TRBV2 with TRBJ1-2, with 8 bases matching TRBD1. The junction had 11 bases not matched to a gene; V was cut back by 10 bases and J by 7 bases. The CDR3 runs to 13 residues. Germline CDR1 SNHLY, CDR2 FYNNEI. The CDR3 sequence: CATRGTGSGGYTF. The CDR3 nucleotides are TGTGCCACCCGAGGGACAGGATCTGGTGGCTACACCTTC.

This sequence joins TRBV3-1 and TRBJ1-1; 8 nucleotides line up with TRBD1. CDR1 and CDR2 (germline): LGHDT, YNNKEL (reference sequence). The CDR3 is made up of 16 amino acids. The trim removed 2 bases at V and 1 base at J, leaving 6 bases unmatched. The CDR3 protein is CASSQLGGTGNTEAFF. CDR3 bases: TGTGCCAGCAGCCAACTCGGAGGGACAGGGAACACTGAAGCTTTCTTT.

V and J are TRBV20-1 and TRBJ1-2; D ambiguous. Germline CDR1 reads DFQATT; CDR2 reads SNEGSKA (reference sequence). V lost 3 bases and J 6 bases, leaving 11 bases between the germline ends. This CDR3 is 12 amino acids long. As DNA, the CDR3 is TGCAGTGCTAGTTTTTGGGAAGATGGCTACACCTTC. Translating gives CSASFWEDGYTF.

The chain links TRBV5-1 to TRBJ2-7, with D possibly TRBD1 on 6 matching bases. CDR3 length: 14 residues. The V gene lost 0 bases and the J gene lost 4 bases, with 11 bases spanning the gap. CDR1 SGHRS and CDR2 YFSETQ come from the germline V gene. The CDR3 spells CASSLDRAGYEQYF. The DNA of the CDR3 is TGCGCCAGCAGCTTGGACAGGGCGGGTTACGAGCAGTACTTC.

The DNA for the CDR3 is TGTGCCAGCAGCCAAGAGGACAGGTCAGGCGAGCAGTACTTC. The encoded protein is CASSQEDRSGEQYF. This rearrangement joins TRBV3-1 to TRBJ2-7; 7 nucleotides agree with TRBD1. Germline assignment: CDR1 LGHDT and CDR2 YNNKEL (reference sequence). Trimming took 0 bases from V and 6 from J; bases not matched to a gene: 5. The CDR3 length is 14 residues.

This sequence joins TRBV4-1 and TRBJ2-1; D possibly corresponds to TRBD2 (6 bases). Trimming left V 2 bases short and J 5 bases short, with 13 bases between. The germline CDR1 and CDR2 sequences are MGHRA and YSYEKL. There are 15 residues in the CDR3. The CDR3 DNA reads TGCGCCAGCAGCCAAATAGCGGATTTCGACAATGAGCAGTTCTTC. Its protein product is CASSQIADFDNEQFF.

The V and J genes are TRBV30 and TRBJ2-2; D gene ambiguous. Germline V gene sequence: CDR1 GTSNPN, CDR2 SVGIG (reference sequence). V was pared by 0 bases and J by 2 bases, with 7 bases between. CDR3 length equals 14 residues. CDR3 sequence: CAWSVLVNTGELFF. CDR3 sequence (DNA): TGTGCCTGGAGTGTACTGGTTAACACCGGGGAGCTGTTTTTT.

V and J are TRBV6-5 and TRBJ2-2, with TRBD2 identical over 9 bases. The length of the CDR3 is 17 residues. V lost 0 bases and J lost 6; bases outside the gene matches: 8. From germline, CDR1 is MNHEY and CDR2 SVGAGI. The DNA for the CDR3 is TGTGCCAGCAGTTACTCAACGGGACTAGCTTTGGCCGGGGAGCTGTTTTTT. Its translation is CASSYSTGLALAGELFF.

V and J are TRBV3-1 and TRBJ2-5; 10 positions agree with TRBD2. Germline CDR1 is LGHDT and CDR2 is YNNKEL (reference sequence). The junction had 7 bases not matched to a gene; V was cut back by 1 base and J by 5 bases. The CDR3 extends over 16 amino acids. In DNA, the CDR3 is TGTGCCAGCAGCCAAGGGCTAGCGGGAGATGGTGAGACCCAGTACTTC. Its protein is CASSQGLAGDGETQYF.

This chain links TRBV9 with TRBJ1-1, with D hard to call. The length of the CDR3 is 14 residues. Looked up from germline, CDR1 is SGDLS and CDR2 is YYNGEE. V dropped 0 bases and J dropped 1 base, with 7 bases sitting between them. The CDR3 sequence is CASSVDAGNTEAFF. The DNA for the CDR3 is TGTGCCAGCAGCGTAGATGCGGGGAACACTGAAGCTTTCTTT.

This clonotype occurred a few times. This chain uses TRBV6-1 with TRBJ1-5; D unresolved. Trimming removed 2 bases from V and 3 bases from J, with 14 bases in between. This CDR3 is built from 16 residues. CDR1 is MNHNS, CDR2 SASEGT, per germline. In nucleotides, the CDR3 is TGTGCCAGCAGTGAACGGGGTCACGGACCCAATCAGCCCCAGCATTTT. Protein sequence: CASSERGHGPNQPQHF.